The 28 T cell receptor beta chains below were found in one sample sequenced in a study of Ad26.COV2.S vaccination and SARS-CoV-2 variants. Profiled with immunoSEQ multiplex PCR; TCRdb holds only in-frame clones, not every one. The sample lists under 500,000 clones, 92% occurring once. The treatment denotes: some 20 received Ad26.COV2.S at low or high dose, single or two shots; a few received placebo; per-sample allocation not given. Following the first vaccine or placebo injection, samples were taken on day 63. Sequenced material: peripheral blood, taken in a trial of Ad26.COV2.S vaccine versus placebo. These receptor sequences come from a person aged 18-65 years who received the Ad26.COV2.S COVID-19 vaccine or a placebo.

The chain is built from TRBV7-2 and TRBJ2-1, with D possibly matching TRBD2 (6 bases). CDR3 length: 15 residues. Deletions cut 5 bases from V and 0 bases from J, with 11 bases between. In germline, CDR1 is SGHTA, CDR2 FQGNSA. In DNA form, the CDR3 reads TGTGCCAGCAGCGTGGGACTCGACTCCTACAATGAGCAGTTCTTC. It is translated as CASSVGLDSYNEQFF.

The CDR3 reads CASSPRDRGPEQYF. CDR3 nucleotide sequence: TGTGCCAGTAGTCCGCGCGACAGGGGGCCCGAGCAGTACTTC. The genes are TRBV19 and TRBJ2-7, with 10 bases identical to TRBD1. Trimming at V came to 5 bases and at J to 6 bases, leaving 7 bases not matched to a gene. Germline CDR1 is LNHDA and CDR2 is SQIVND (reference sequence). This CDR3 is 14 amino acids long. Based on the CDR3 plus reference TRBV19 and TRBJ2-7, the full variable domain is DGGITQSPKYLFRKEGQNVTLSCEQNLNHDAMYWYRQDPGQGLRLIYYSQIVNDFQKGDIAEGYSVSREKKESFPLTVTSAQKNPTAFYLCASSPRDRGPEQYFGPGTRLTVT.

This clone was detected a few times. Here the CDR3 reads CASSSGSTLNTEAFF. In DNA form, the CDR3 reads TGTGCCAGCAGCTCAGGGTCTACGCTGAACACTGAAGCTTTCTTT. V and J are TRBV11-3 and TRBJ1-1; the D gene is possibly TRBD1 (5 bases). Trimming stripped 4 bases from V and 0 bases from J, with 12 bases between. The CDR3 spans 15 residues. The germline V gene encodes CDR1 SGHNT and CDR2 YENEEA.

With respect to this clone: Given a much more abundant clone one base away, this may be a read error. This chain connects TRBV27 to TRBJ2-7; D unresolved. The V gene's germline CDR1 is MNHEY and CDR2 SMNVEV (reference sequence). This CDR3 spans 11 amino acids. V shed 4 bases and J shed 2 bases, with 3 bases lying between them. The CDR3 nucleotides are TGTGCCAGCAGTTCCACCTACGAGCAGTACTTC. Amino acids: CASSSTYEQYF.

This chain uses TRBV27 with TRBJ2-7; TRBD2 matches at 8 bases. Germline CDR1 reads MNHEY; CDR2 reads SMNVEV (reference sequence). The CDR3 has 14 residues. The junction had 6 bases not matched to a gene; V was cut back by 2 bases and J by 6 bases. CDR3 protein: CASSLRGGAPEQYF. The DNA of the CDR3 is TGTGCCAGCAGTTTACGGGGGGGGGCCCCCGAGCAGTACTTC.

The chain combines TRBV19 with TRBJ2-7, with D possibly being TRBD2 (5 bases). Per the germline V gene, CDR1 is LNHDA and CDR2 is SQIVND (reference sequence). Trimming took off 5 bases at V and 3 bases at J, with 11 bases between the two ends. The CDR3 loop spans 13 amino acids. CDR3 protein: CASSHGVGYEQYF. The CDR3, as DNA: TGTGCCAGTAGTCACGGGGTCGGCTACGAGCAGTACTTC.

The J gene is TRBJ2-2, the V gene TRBV7-9; TRBD2 matches at 11 bases. CDR3 length: 17 amino acids. V lost 4 bases to trimming and J lost 4 bases; unmatched junction nucleotides: 8. CDR1 and CDR2 (germline): SEHNR, FQNEAQ (reference sequence). The CDR3 region is CASSSPTSGEPTGELFF. The CDR3 DNA is TGTGCCAGCAGCTCTCCGACTAGCGGGGAGCCCACCGGGGAGCTGTTTTTT.

The J gene is TRBJ1-5, the V gene TRBV6-1, with TRBD1 identical over 7 bases. CDR1 and CDR2 (germline): MNHNS, SASEGT. After removal of 1 base from V and 7 bases from J, the junction contained 7 bases not matched to a gene. CDR3 length equals 15 residues. The CDR3 DNA reads as TGTGCCAGCAGTGAAGGGGGACAGAGTTTACAGCCCCAGCATTTT. This sequence encodes CASSEGGQSLQPQHF.

The J gene is TRBJ2-5, the V gene TRBV6-5, with D unclear. CDR3 length equals 14 residues. V was cut by 0 bases and J by 1 base, with 6 bases left in between. Germline V gives CDR1 MNHEY, CDR2 SVGAGI. As DNA, the CDR3 is TGTGCCAGCAGTTACTCAACGTTCCAAGAGACCCAGTACTTC. Amino acids: CASSYSTFQETQYF.

This rearrangement joins TRBV5-6 to TRBJ2-5, with no clear D. Germline-derived CDR1 and CDR2 are SGHDT and YYEEEE. Trimming left V 3 bases short and J 5 bases short, with 11 bases between. The CDR3 extends over 13 amino acids. In DNA form, the CDR3 reads TGTGCCAGCAGCTCCCCATTTGGGGAGACCCAGTACTTC. It specifies CASSSPFGETQYF.

The chain couples TRBV3-1 (or the pseudogene TRBV3-2) to TRBJ1-3; D gene uncertain. V was clipped by 4 bases and J by 4 bases, with 17 bases between them. Germline-derived CDR1 and CDR2 are LGHDT and YNNKEL (reference sequence). There are 16 residues in the CDR3. In DNA form, the CDR3 reads TGTGCCAGCAGCCCCGCGGGAAACTCGGGGGGAAACACCATATATTTT. Translating gives CASSPAGNSGGNTIYF.

CDR3 loop: CASSLWAKNTEAFF. CDR3 DNA sequence: TGTGCCAGCAGTTTATGGGCCAAGAACACTGAAGCTTTCTTT. The J gene is TRBJ1-1, the V gene TRBV27; D is ambiguous. The CDR3 has 14 amino acids. Germline V gene sequence: CDR1 MNHEY, CDR2 SMNVEV (reference sequence). Deletions cut 1 base from V and 1 base from J, with 7 bases between.

The chain carries TRBV5-6 and TRBJ1-5; 8 bases are a match to TRBD1. Unmatched junction bases numbered 6, after V lost 0 bases and J lost 7 bases. Germline loops: CDR1 SGHDT, CDR2 YYEEEE. This CDR3 is built from 15 residues. The CDR3: CASSLGQGPAQPQHF. For the CDR3, the DNA is TGTGCCAGCAGCTTGGGACAGGGGCCGGCGCAGCCCCAGCATTTT.

This clone is a singleton in its sample. The chain joins TRBV6-2 or TRBV6-3 to TRBJ1-1; D remains ambiguous. V was pared by 3 bases and J by 2 bases, with 22 bases between. The CDR3 sequence is 18 residues long. The germline V gene encodes CDR1 MNHEY and CDR2 SVGEGT. The CDR3 DNA is TGTGCCAGCAGTTATTCGTCGCATCGACTGAGCCTTAACACTGAAGCTTTCTTT. Translating gives CASSYSSHRLSLNTEAFF.

V gene TRBV19 combines with J gene TRBJ1-3; 8 bases agree with TRBD1. Germline trimming cut 3 bases from V and 0 bases from J; bases unmatched to any gene: 4. The V gene's germline CDR1 is LNHDA and CDR2 SQIVND (reference sequence). The CDR3 is made up of 16 amino acids. The chain's CDR3 is CASSIGGQGSGNTIYF. As DNA, the CDR3 is TGTGCCAGTAGTATCGGCGGACAGGGCTCTGGAAACACCATATATTTT. The full variable domain, in which reference TRBV19 and TRBJ1-3 provide the parts outside the CDR3, is DGGITQSPKYLFRKEGQNVTLSCEQNLNHDAMYWYRQDPGQGLRLIYYSQIVNDFQKGDIAEGYSVSREKKESFPLTVTSAQKNPTAFYLCASSIGGQGSGNTIYFGEGSWLTVV.

The chain links TRBV9 to TRBJ1-3, with D unclear. The CDR3 totals 17 residues. Germline V gene lookup returns CDR1 SGDLS and CDR2 YYNGEE. The V end lost 2 bases, the J end lost 0 bases, and 15 bases lay between the germline ends. CDR3 region: CASSVALGTFSGNTIYF. The CDR3 bases are TGTGCCAGCAGCGTTGCGCTTGGCACCTTCTCTGGAAACACCATATATTTT.

The chain employs TRBV10-2 and TRBJ1-1; 9 bases fit TRBD1. V lost 6 bases and J lost 6; bases outside the gene matches: 11. Germline values: CDR1 WSHSY, CDR2 SAAADI. The CDR3 consists of 15 residues. DNA of the CDR3: TGCGCCAGCAGAGACCGGGACAGGGCATTCTCTGAAGCTTTCTTT. This gives the protein CASRDRDRAFSEAFF.

The chain links TRBV5-5 to TRBJ1-2; 8 bases match TRBD1. The CDR3 is 13 amino acids. The germline V gene has CDR1 SGHKS and CDR2 YYEKEE (reference sequence). The V and J ends lost 4 bases and 7 bases, in that order; junction bases with no gene match: 6. The CDR3 bases are TGTGCCAGCAGCCCGGACAGGGTTGTTGGCTACACCTTC. Protein sequence: CASSPDRVVGYTF.

This clone was counted once. The rearrangement links TRBV19 to TRBJ2-1; 7 bases match TRBD1. The V gene's germline CDR1 is LNHDA and CDR2 SQIVND (reference sequence). The CDR3 length is 16 residues. After removal of 3 bases from V and 3 bases from J, the junction contained 8 bases not matched to a gene. Written as DNA, the CDR3 is TGTGCCAGTAGTATTTCGGGCGCAGGGGGCTACAATGAGCAGTTCTTC. Protein product: CASSISGAGGYNEQFF.

The V call is TRBV7-7, the J call TRBJ1-5; tentatively, D is TRBD1 (6 bases). The length of the CDR3 is 16 residues. The germline CDR1 and CDR2 sequences are SSHAT and FNYEAQ (reference sequence). Deletions cut 4 bases from V and 6 bases from J, with 19 bases between. CDR3 sequence reads: CASSWWGGQKSQPQHF. The CDR3, as DNA: TGTGCCAGCAGCTGGTGGGGGGGGCAAAAGAGTCAGCCCCAGCATTTT.

The chain combines TRBV29-1 with TRBJ1-1; tentative D call: TRBD1 (5 bases). The germline V and J ends were trimmed by 7 bases and 1 base, with 13 bases remaining between them. Per germline, CDR1 SQVTM and CDR2 ANQGSEA. This CDR3 region has 13 residues. CDR3 residues: CSADVGANTEAFF. The DNA for the CDR3 is TGCAGCGCCGACGTAGGGGCGAACACTGAAGCTTTCTTT.

The CDR3 reads CASSQQIGNTEAFF. CDR3 nucleotides: TGTGCCAGCAGCCAACAAATTGGGAACACTGAAGCTTTCTTT. The V and J genes are TRBV9 and TRBJ1-1; no clear D. V was shortened by 4 bases and J by 1 base, with 11 bases between the two germline ends. Per the germline V gene, CDR1 is SGDLS and CDR2 is YYNGEE. This CDR3 region has 14 residues.

The rearrangement joins TRBV6-2 or TRBV6-3 to TRBJ1-2; D gene unclear. The CDR3 runs 15 residues. Germline V CDR1 and CDR2: MNHEY, SVGEGT. The V and J ends lost 2 bases and 5 bases respectively, with 15 bases between them. Here the CDR3 DNA reads TGTGCCAGCAGTTACCCCTTGTCAGGACGGTATGGCTACACCTTC. It specifies CASSYPLSGRYGYTF.

V gene TRBV6-5 combines with J gene TRBJ1-3; no firm D call. Germline CDR1 and CDR2: MNHEY and SVGAGI. The CDR3 is made up of 13 amino acids. Trimming removed 10 bases from V and 3 bases from J, with 13 bases in between. The CDR3: CATREGYGNTIYF. The CDR3 nucleotides read TGTGCCACTCGGGAGGGATATGGAAACACCATATATTTT.

The chain employs TRBV12-3 or TRBV12-4 and TRBJ1-2; no clear D. The CDR3 has 12 residues. Trimming shortened V by 6 bases and J by 5 bases, and 10 bases separated the two germline ends. CDR3 nucleotides: TGTGCCAGCAGCCGCCTGGGGTATGGCTACACCTTC. It codes for CASSRLGYGYTF.

The sample holds one count of this clone. J is TRBJ1-1 and V is TRBV7-2; TRBD1 agrees at 8 bases. The V gene's germline CDR1 is SGHTA and CDR2 FQGNSA. This CDR3 region has 14 residues. Trimming cost V 3 bases and J 4 bases; bases outside gene matches: 4. The CDR3 bases are TGTGCCAGCAGCTTCGTTACAGGGGGCACTGAAGCTTTCTTT. Translation gives CASSFVTGGTEAFF.

This clone was recorded only once. This sample also contains other DNA sequences that code for the same CDR3. The gene calls are TRBV11-2 and TRBJ2-7; D is perhaps TRBD1 (6 bases). CDR1 is SGHAT, CDR2 FQNNGV, per germline. Trimming pared 2 bases from V and 5 bases from J, leaving 7 bases between. CDR3 length: 12 amino acids. For the CDR3, the DNA is TGTGCCAGCAGCTTACAGGGGAACGAGCAGTACTTC. This codes for CASSLQGNEQYF.

V and J are TRBV5-6 and TRBJ2-3, with D possibly TRBD2 on 5 matching bases. Germline V gives CDR1 SGHDT, CDR2 YYEEEE. V was trimmed by 4 bases and J by 4 bases, leaving 25 bases between them. This CDR3 is 18 amino acids long. DNA of the CDR3: TGTGCCAGCAGCCTCCAATTCCGGGAAGTCTTACCGGCAGATACGCAGTATTTT. Translated, it gives CASSLQFREVLPADTQYF.